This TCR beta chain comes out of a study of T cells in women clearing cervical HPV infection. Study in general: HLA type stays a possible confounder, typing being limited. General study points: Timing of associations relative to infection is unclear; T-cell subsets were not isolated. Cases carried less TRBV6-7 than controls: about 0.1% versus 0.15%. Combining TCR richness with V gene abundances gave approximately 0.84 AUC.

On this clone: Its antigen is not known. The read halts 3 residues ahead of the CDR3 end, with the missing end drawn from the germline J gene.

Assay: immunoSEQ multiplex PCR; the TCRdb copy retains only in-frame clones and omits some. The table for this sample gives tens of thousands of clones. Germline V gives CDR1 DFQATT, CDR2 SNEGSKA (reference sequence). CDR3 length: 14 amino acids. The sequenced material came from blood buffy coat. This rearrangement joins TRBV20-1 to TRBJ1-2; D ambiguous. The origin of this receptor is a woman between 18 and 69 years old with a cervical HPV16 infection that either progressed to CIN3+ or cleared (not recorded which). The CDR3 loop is CSARAAGAFGDYTF. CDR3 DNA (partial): TGCAGTGCTAGAGCAGCGGGAGCTTTCGGAGAC.